The next 28 T cell receptor beta chains were all read from a single sample in a study of T cell changes during pregnancy in multiple sclerosis. Generated by immunoSEQ multiplex PCR, the TCRdb table keeps only in-frame clones and is missing some. This sample has some 64,000 clones, with roughly 88% found just once. The sample was peripheral blood, taken in the second trimester of pregnancy. The source of these receptors is a female donor in good health, enrolled as a control in a pregnancy study.

This chain uses TRBV6-5 with TRBJ2-5; TRBD1 matches 7 bases. J gave up 5 bases and V 7 bases, and 13 bases lay outside the gene matches. Germline V CDR1 and CDR2: MNHEY, SVGAGI. CDR3 size: 15 residues. DNA for the CDR3: TGTGCCAGCACCCCCCTGACAGGGTCCGGGGAGACCCAGTACTTC. Its protein product is CASTPLTGSGETQYF.

This clone was observed a single time. J is TRBJ2-1 and V is TRBV30, with a tentative D call TRBD2 (6 bases). CDR3 size: 14 residues. Trimming took 5 bases from V and 7 from J, leaving 18 bases between them. CDR1 and CDR2 (germline): GTSNPN, SVGIG (reference sequence). The CDR3 nucleotides read TGTGCCTGGGCCCCCGGACTAACAACAAATGAGCAGTTCTTC. It encodes CAWAPGLTTNEQFF.

J is TRBJ1-1 and V is TRBV5-1; TRBD1 matches at 11 bases. After removal of 0 bases from V and 4 bases from J, the junction contained 2 bases not matched to a gene. Germline CDR1 and CDR2: SGHRS and YFSETQ. This CDR3 is built from 15 residues. CDR3 amino acids: CASSLGTGGTTEAFF. The CDR3 DNA is TGCGCCAGCAGCTTGGGGACAGGGGGCACCACTGAAGCTTTCTTT. The full variable domain, its missing parts supplied by reference TRBV5-1 and TRBJ1-1, is KAGVTQTPRYLIKTRGQQVTLSCSPISGHRSVSWYQQTPGQGLQFLFEYFSETQRNKGNFPGRFSGRQFSNSRSEMNVSTLELGDSALYLCASSLGTGGTTEAFFGQGTRLTVV.

The chain links TRBV6-5 to TRBJ1-2, with 8 bases aligning to TRBD1. The CDR3 consists of 14 residues. V was pared by 2 bases and J by 4 bases, with 3 bases of the junction left unmatched. The germline CDR1 and CDR2 sequences are MNHEY and SVGAGI. Written as DNA, the CDR3 is TGTGCCAGCAGTTACGGGGACAGGTTCTATGGCTACACCTTC. It translates to CASSYGDRFYGYTF.

The V gene is TRBV10-3, the J gene TRBJ2-7; perhaps TRBD1 as D (5 bases). CDR3 length: 12 amino acids. The germline V gene encodes CDR1 ENHRY and CDR2 SYGVKD. V lost 6 bases and J lost 2, with 8 bases in between. CDR3 residues: CAIRGPTYEQYF. In DNA form, the CDR3 reads TGTGCCATCAGGGGGCCTACCTACGAGCAGTACTTC.

The CDR3 nucleotides are TGTGCCAGCAGCCTTGGGGCTTATGAGACCCAGTACTTC. Translation: CASSLGAYETQYF. The V gene is TRBV28, the J gene TRBJ2-5; possible D gene TRBD1, 5 bases. The CDR3 is 13 residues long. The ends were cut back, 6 bases at V and 5 bases at J, with 13 bases in the middle. The germline CDR1 and CDR2 sequences are MDHEN and SYDVKM.

In its sample, this clone was seen a few times. Other nucleotide sequences from this sample produce the same CDR3. The rearrangement uses TRBV7-3 and TRBJ1-1; D possibly corresponds to TRBD1 (5 bases). The CDR3 has 13 amino acids. Germline CDR1 reads SGHTA; CDR2 reads FQGTGA. Trimming shortened V by 4 bases and J by 1 base, and 7 bases separated the two germline ends. The CDR3 loop is CASSSDRNTEAFF. The CDR3 DNA reads as TGTGCCAGCAGCTCAGACAGGAACACTGAAGCTTTCTTT.

V and J are TRBV7-2 and TRBJ2-1; 8 bases match TRBD2. J gave up 0 bases and V 4 bases, and 5 bases lay outside the gene matches. The CDR3 runs to 16 residues. Germline V gives CDR1 SGHTA, CDR2 FQGNSA. The CDR3 region has the DNA TGTGCCAGCAGCTCGTCCGGGACTAGCTCCTACAATGAGCAGTTCTTC. Protein: CASSSSGTSSYNEQFF.

This chain uses TRBV7-9 with TRBJ2-5, with 11 bases that match TRBD2. Germline values: CDR1 SEHNR, CDR2 FQNEAQ (reference sequence). V lost 2 bases to trimming and J lost 5 bases; unmatched junction nucleotides: 1. The CDR3 contains 14 residues. CDR3 bases: TGTGCCAGCAGCTTAAGACTAGCGGGGGAGACCCAGTACTTC. Translation gives CASSLRLAGETQYF.

The V and J genes are TRBV5-6 and TRBJ2-2, with 8 positions matching TRBD1. The CDR3 consists of 16 residues. The germline gives CDR1 SGHDT, CDR2 YYEEEE. Trimming removed 4 bases from V and 2 bases from J; junction bases left unmatched: 7. As DNA, the CDR3 is TGTGCCAGCAGCACTTGGACAGGGATCAACACCGGGGAGCTGTTTTTT. Its protein product is CASSTWTGINTGELFF. Variable domain in full (rest from reference TRBV5-6 and TRBJ2-2): DAGVTQSPTHLIKTRGQQVTLRCSPKSGHDTVSWYQQALGQGPQFIFQYYEEEERQRGNFPDRFSGHQFPNYSSELNVNALLLGDSALYLCASSTWTGINTGELFFGEGSRLTVL.

The sample holds a few counts of this clone. CDR3 coding DNA: TGTGCCAGCAGTTACGACCAGTCAGGGAATGAGCAGTTCTTC. The encoded protein is CASSYDQSGNEQFF. The chain uses TRBV6-5 and TRBJ2-1; TRBD1 is a possible D gene (5 bases). Germline V gene sequence: CDR1 MNHEY, CDR2 SVGAGI. Trimming took off 2 bases at V and 7 bases at J, with 12 bases between the two ends. The CDR3 has 14 residues.

The CDR3 DNA reads as TGTGCCAGCAGCTCCGGGGGGGCTACCTACAATGAGCAGTTCTTC. Amino acids: CASSSGGATYNEQFF. The chain carries TRBV7-9 and TRBJ2-1; 8 nucleotides align to TRBD2. CDR1 and CDR2 (germline): SEHNR, FQNEAQ (reference sequence). The J segment lost 2 bases and the V segment lost 4 bases, leaving 4 bases of the junction unmatched. CDR3 length: 15 residues.

The chain uses TRBV5-1 and TRBJ2-7; D may be TRBD1 (7 bases). V gave up 3 bases and J gave up 5 bases, with 18 bases separating them. There are 15 residues in the CDR3. Germline V gene sequence: CDR1 SGHRS, CDR2 YFSETQ. The CDR3 DNA sequence: TGCGCCAGCAGCTGGACAGGAGGGGCCGTGGACGAGCAGTACTTC. This codes for CASSWTGGAVDEQYF.

The V call is TRBV6-4, the J call TRBJ2-1; 8 bases line up with TRBD2. Per the germline V gene, CDR1 is MRHNA and CDR2 is SNTAGT. The CDR3 extends over 19 amino acids. The V segment lost 0 bases and the J segment 6 bases; nucleotides outside the gene matches: 16. This CDR3 reads CASSDSNLSPAGESNEQFF. CDR3 nucleotides: TGTGCCAGCAGTGACTCGAATCTTTCCCCAGCGGGAGAATCCAATGAGCAGTTCTTC.

This chain connects TRBV7-9 to TRBJ2-7, with 8 bases fitting TRBD1. The ends lost 2 bases at V and 5 bases at J; junction bases unmatched: 5. In germline, CDR1 is SEHNR, CDR2 FQNEAQ (reference sequence). The CDR3 extends over 14 amino acids. The CDR3 DNA reads TGTGCCAGCAGCTTAAGGGGACAGGCCCACGAGCAGTACTTC. It is translated as CASSLRGQAHEQYF.

V usage is TRBV5-4 and J usage is TRBJ1-6, with D perhaps TRBD1 (5 bases). Per germline, CDR1 SGHNT and CDR2 YYREEE (reference sequence). The CDR3 extends over 15 amino acids. The ends were cut back, 2 bases at V and 6 bases at J, with 12 bases in the middle. The CDR3 nucleotides read TGTGCCAGCAGCTTCGGGGGAGTCGGTAATTCACCCCTCCACTTT. Residues: CASSFGGVGNSPLHF. Supplemented by reference TRBV5-4 and TRBJ1-6, the full variable domain reads ETGVTQSPTHLIKTRGQQVTLRCSSQSGHNTVSWYQQALGQGPQFIFQYYREEENGRGNFPPRFSGLQFPNYSSELNVNALELDDSALYLCASSFGGVGNSPLHFGNGTRLTVT.

This chain connects TRBV19 to TRBJ2-2; 9 bases are shared with TRBD2. Per the germline V gene, CDR1 is LNHDA and CDR2 is SQIVND (reference sequence). Trimming took 3 bases from V and 1 from J; bases not matched to a gene: 15. The CDR3 sequence is 20 residues long. This CDR3 reads CASSIGLLGGRVRNTGELFF. The CDR3 DNA is TGTGCCAGTAGTATCGGATTATTGGGCGGGAGGGTGAGGAACACCGGGGAGCTGTTTTTT.

The chain recombines TRBV28 with TRBJ2-2, with D possibly matching TRBD2 (5 bases). This CDR3 is 16 amino acids long. Germline CDR1 MDHEN, CDR2 SYDVKM. The ends were cut back, 2 bases at V and 3 bases at J, with 13 bases in the middle. Here the CDR3 reads CASSLGSAVHTGELFF. The DNA of the CDR3 is TGTGCCAGCAGTTTAGGATCAGCGGTACACACCGGGGAGCTGTTTTTT.

The genes are TRBV29-1 and TRBJ1-2; 10 bases line up with TRBD1. The J segment lost 8 bases and the V segment lost 6 bases, leaving 12 bases of the junction unmatched. Germline CDR1 reads SQVTM; CDR2 reads ANQGSEA. The CDR3 consists of 14 residues. CDR3 nucleotide sequence: TGCAGCGTGCCCGGGACAGGGGATGGCTGGGGCTACACCTTC. This encodes CSVPGTGDGWGYTF.

V is TRBV30 and J is TRBJ1-2; the match to TRBD1 covers 8 bases. This CDR3 contains 13 residues. J lost 7 bases, V lost 4 bases, and 8 bases had no gene match. From germline, CDR1 is GTSNPN and CDR2 SVGIG (reference sequence). CDR3 coding DNA: TGTGCCTGGACAGGGGGCTTTTTTTTTGGCTACACCTTC. Protein sequence: CAWTGGFFFGYTF.

CDR3 sequence (DNA): TGTGCCAGCAGTCCTTGGACATCCTCCTACGAGCAGTACTTC. Protein product: CASSPWTSSYEQYF. The genes are TRBV27 and TRBJ2-7, with a tentative D call TRBD1 (5 bases). The CDR3 has 14 residues. V was shortened by 5 bases and J by 0 bases, with 11 bases between the two germline ends. Germline lookup yields CDR1 MNHEY and CDR2 SMNVEV (reference sequence).

The chain employs TRBV29-1 and TRBJ1-5; D remains unclear. The ends were cut back, 5 bases at V and 0 bases at J, with 11 bases in the middle. The length of the CDR3 is 14 residues. Germline V gene data show CDR1 as SQVTM and CDR2 as ANQGSEA. CDR3 nucleotides: TGCAGCGTTCTTGGAGATGATAGCAATCAGCCCCAGCATTTT. Its protein is CSVLGDDSNQPQHF.

This rearrangement joins TRBV19 to TRBJ1-5; 7 bases line up with TRBD1. The germline V gene encodes CDR1 LNHDA and CDR2 SQIVND (reference sequence). Unmatched junction bases numbered 11, after V lost 3 bases and J lost 9 bases. The CDR3 sequence is 15 residues long. CDR3: CASSIPNRGVWPQHF. In DNA, the CDR3 is TGTGCCAGTAGTATTCCCAACAGGGGCGTGTGGCCCCAGCATTTT.

The chain uses TRBV7-9 and TRBJ2-5, with a tentative D call TRBD1 (6 bases). Germline lookup yields CDR1 SEHNR and CDR2 FQNEAQ (reference sequence). This CDR3 comprises 14 residues. The ends were cut back, 0 bases at V and 5 bases at J, with 10 bases in the middle. CDR3 coding DNA: TGTGCCAGCAGCTTAGCAGGGCAGGGGGAGACCCAGTACTTC. This gives the protein CASSLAGQGETQYF.

The chain links TRBV25-1 to TRBJ2-1, with 7 bases lining up with TRBD1. Germline CDR1 is MGHDK and CDR2 is SYGVNS. J was trimmed by 0 bases and V by 3 bases; bases with no gene match: 11. This CDR3 comprises 18 residues. CDR3 sequence (DNA): TGTGCCAGCAGTGATTCCCAGAGAGGGGGCAGCTCCTACAATGAGCAGTTCTTC. Its translation: CASSDSQRGGSSYNEQFF.

This clone was seen only once. The chain employs TRBV15 and TRBJ2-2; TRBD2 agrees at 10 bases. The CDR3 has 16 amino acids. Germline-derived CDR1 and CDR2 are LNHNV and YYDKDF (reference sequence). V lost 5 bases and J lost 1; bases outside the gene matches: 4. CDR3 in DNA: TGTGCCACCAGCGGTAGACTAGCGGGGAACACCGGGGAGCTGTTTTTT. It specifies CATSGRLAGNTGELFF.

The chain links TRBV7-9 to TRBJ1-2; D gene ambiguous. The CDR3 consists of 16 residues. V was cut by 0 bases and J by 6 bases, with 17 bases left in between. Germline CDR1 is SEHNR and CDR2 is FQNEAQ (reference sequence). CDR3 protein: CASSLAYEDDKNGYTF. CDR3 sequence (DNA): TGTGCCAGCAGCTTAGCGTATGAGGATGATAAGAATGGCTACACCTTC.

The CDR3 spells CASSPRTGISHETQYF. The CDR3 region has the DNA TGTGCCAGCAGCCCACGGACAGGGATATCTCACGAGACCCAGTACTTC. The chain is built from TRBV11-2 and TRBJ2-5; 8 nucleotides line up with TRBD1. CDR3 size: 16 residues. V was clipped by 5 bases and J by 5 bases; unmatched bases: 13. The germline V gene has CDR1 SGHAT and CDR2 FQNNGV.